A single T cell receptor (beta chain) is shown here with its context. This record comes from a study of blood T cell repertoires in COVID-19. Study background: Researchers got acute and convalescent COVID-19 samples from the United States, Italy and Spain. PBMCs, B-cell-depleted T cells, or T cells were the source of the cDNA or gDNA that made up the material.

The CDR3 consists of 18 residues. CDR1 is SGHVS and CDR2 is FNYEAQ in the germline V gene. V was pared by 1 base and J by 0 bases, with 8 bases of the junction left unmatched. Clones were sequenced by immunoSEQ multiplex PCR, and TCRdb holds only the in-frame ones, with some missing. The data contain some 56,000 clones, around 79% of them singletons. The chain joins TRBV7-6 to TRBJ2-1; TRBD2 agrees at 8 bases. The clonotype originates from a woman between 45 and 60 years old with active or convalescent COVID-19. The sequenced sample was peripheral blood. The CDR3 DNA is TGTGCCAGCAGCTTAGTTCTTAGGAGCGGGAGCTCCTACAATGAGCAGTTCTTC. This gives the protein CASSLVLRSGSSYNEQFF.